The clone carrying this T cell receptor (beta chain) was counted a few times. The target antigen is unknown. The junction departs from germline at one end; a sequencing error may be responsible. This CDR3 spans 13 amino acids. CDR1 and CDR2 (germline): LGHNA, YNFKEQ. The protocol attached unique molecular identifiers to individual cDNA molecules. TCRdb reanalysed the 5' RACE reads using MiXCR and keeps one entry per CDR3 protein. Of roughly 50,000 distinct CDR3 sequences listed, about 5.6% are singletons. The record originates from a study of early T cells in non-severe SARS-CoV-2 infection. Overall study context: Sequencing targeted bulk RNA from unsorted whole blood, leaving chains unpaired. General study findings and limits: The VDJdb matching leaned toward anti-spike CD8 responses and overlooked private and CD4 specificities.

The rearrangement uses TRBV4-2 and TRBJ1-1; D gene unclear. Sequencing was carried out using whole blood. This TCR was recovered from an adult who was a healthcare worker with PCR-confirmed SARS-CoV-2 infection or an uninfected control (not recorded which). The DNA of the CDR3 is TGTGCCAACAGCCAAGAACGGAACACTGAAGCTTTCTTT. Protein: CANSQERNTEAFF.